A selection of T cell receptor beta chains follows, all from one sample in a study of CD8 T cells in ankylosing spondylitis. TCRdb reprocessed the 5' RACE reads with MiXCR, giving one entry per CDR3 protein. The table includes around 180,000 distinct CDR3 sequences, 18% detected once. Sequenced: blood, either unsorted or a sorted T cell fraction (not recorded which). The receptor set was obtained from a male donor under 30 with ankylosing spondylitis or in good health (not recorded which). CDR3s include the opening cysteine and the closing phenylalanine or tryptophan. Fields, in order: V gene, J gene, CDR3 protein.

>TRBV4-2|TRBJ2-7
CASSQDFVSPGQHYEQYF
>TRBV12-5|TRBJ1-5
CASGLTLTGVTQPQHF
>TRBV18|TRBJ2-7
CASSPFSGDRELYF
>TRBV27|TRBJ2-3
CASKDSGLAGGDTQYF
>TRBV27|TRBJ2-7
CASSGGLANEQYF
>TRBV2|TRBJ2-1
CASSERGPSYNEQFF
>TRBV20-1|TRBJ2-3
CSASKGEVTDTQYF
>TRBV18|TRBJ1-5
CASSLLRGQPQHF
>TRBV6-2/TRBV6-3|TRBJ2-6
CASSRAGTGSSGANVLTF
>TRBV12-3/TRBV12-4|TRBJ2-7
CASRSGSEYEQYF